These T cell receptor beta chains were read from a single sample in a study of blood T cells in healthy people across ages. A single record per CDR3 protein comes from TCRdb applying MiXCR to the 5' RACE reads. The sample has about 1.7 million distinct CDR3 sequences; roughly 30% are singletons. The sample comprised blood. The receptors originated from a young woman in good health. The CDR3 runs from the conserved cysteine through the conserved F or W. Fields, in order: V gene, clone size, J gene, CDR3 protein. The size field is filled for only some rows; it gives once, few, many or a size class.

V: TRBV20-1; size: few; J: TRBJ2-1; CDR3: CSASVQGARNEQFF
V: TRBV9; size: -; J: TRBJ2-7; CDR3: CASSVEPGVAYEQYF
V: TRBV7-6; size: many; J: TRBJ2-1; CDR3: CAISLGGSSYNEQFF
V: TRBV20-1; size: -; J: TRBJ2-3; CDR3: CSARDEGVEGRTDTQYF
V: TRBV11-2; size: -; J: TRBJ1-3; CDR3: CASSRRDISSGNTIYF
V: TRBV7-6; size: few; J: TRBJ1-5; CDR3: CASMGQTNQPQHF
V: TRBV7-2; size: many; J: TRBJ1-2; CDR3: CASSSSAVPGGYTF
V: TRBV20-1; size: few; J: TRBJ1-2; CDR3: CSATGQSNYGYTF
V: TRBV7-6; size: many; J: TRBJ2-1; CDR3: CASSSSVYNEQFF
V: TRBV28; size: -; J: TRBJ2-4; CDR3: CASKSAGVAKNIQYF
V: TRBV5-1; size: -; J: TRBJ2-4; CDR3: CASSLDPSSLEQYF
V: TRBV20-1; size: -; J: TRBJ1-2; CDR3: CSARESGGVGYYGYTF
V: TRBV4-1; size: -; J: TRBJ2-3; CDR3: CASSQDRTNTDTQYF
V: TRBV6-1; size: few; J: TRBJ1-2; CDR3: CATWTAGYGYTF
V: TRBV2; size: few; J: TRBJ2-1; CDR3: CASSEDPGLGFF
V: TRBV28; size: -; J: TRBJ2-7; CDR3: CASALWSGGAGEQYF
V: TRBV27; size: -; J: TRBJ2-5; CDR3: CASSSPPSARVETQYF
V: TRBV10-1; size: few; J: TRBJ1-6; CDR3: CASVGRRNSPLHF
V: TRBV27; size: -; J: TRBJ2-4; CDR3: CASSATSGDIQYF
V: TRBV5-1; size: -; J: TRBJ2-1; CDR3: CAGSLGSGIYNEQFF
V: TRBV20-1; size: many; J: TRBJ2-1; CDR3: CSAALGGAEQFF
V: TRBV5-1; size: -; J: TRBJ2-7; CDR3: CASSFTGAGINEQYF
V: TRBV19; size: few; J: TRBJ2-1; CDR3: CASSDPGQVMGNEQFF
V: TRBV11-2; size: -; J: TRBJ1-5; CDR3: CASSLGLGYDQPQHF
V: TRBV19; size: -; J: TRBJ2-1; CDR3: CASRPRLAGLNNEQFF
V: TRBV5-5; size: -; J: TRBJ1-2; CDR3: CASSLRFSREPLYGYTF
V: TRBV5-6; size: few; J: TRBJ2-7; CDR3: CASSLVRGRAYEQYF
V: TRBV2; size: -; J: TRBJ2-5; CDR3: CASILDSPAQETQYF
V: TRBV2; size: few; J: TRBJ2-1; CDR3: CASRDDPSGNGRNEQFF
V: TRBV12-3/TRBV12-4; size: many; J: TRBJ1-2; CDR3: CASSPGTAAGYTF
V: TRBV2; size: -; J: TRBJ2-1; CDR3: CASSVRTSGGTLDNEQFF
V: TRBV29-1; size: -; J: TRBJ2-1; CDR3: CSVEGTGACNEQFF
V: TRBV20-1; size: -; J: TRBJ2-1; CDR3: CSALSLLSSYNEQFF
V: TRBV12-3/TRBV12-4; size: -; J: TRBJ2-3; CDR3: CASSPQAGGGSDTQYF
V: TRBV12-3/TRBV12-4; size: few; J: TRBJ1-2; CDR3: CASNREGGPLGYTF
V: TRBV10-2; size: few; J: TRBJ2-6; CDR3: CASSERTSYSGANVLTF
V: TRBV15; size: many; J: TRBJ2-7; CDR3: CATSRDQGTGSSEQYF
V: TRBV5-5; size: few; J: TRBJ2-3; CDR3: CASSLRGTFSTDTQYF